These 7 T cell receptor beta chains were sequenced from one sample in a study of shared clonotypes between healthy human individuals. Only in-frame clones appear in the TCRdb table, and some are missing; sequencing was by immunoSEQ multiplex PCR. The profile shows roughly 2,500,000 clones, 90% to 95% of them singletons. Input material: naive CD4+ T cells from PBMCs. Subset reported: CD45RA+ positively selected. The source of these receptors is a man between 18 and 35 years old in good health. Some clones in this sample may be carry-over from other donors' samples.

This chain joins TRBV4-1 and TRBJ1-5, with TRBD1 as a possible D gene (5 bases). Trimming removed 1 base from V and 6 bases from J, with 19 bases in between. Per the germline V gene, CDR1 is MGHRA and CDR2 is YSYEKL. This CDR3 spans 17 amino acids. CDR3 sequence reads: CASSQAPVTAYVQPQHF. In DNA, the CDR3 is TGCGCCAGCAGCCAAGCCCCGGTGACAGCTTATGTTCAGCCCCAGCATTTT.

The V gene is TRBV18, the J gene TRBJ2-1, with 10 nucleotides matching TRBD2. V was pared by 0 bases and J by 3 bases, with 5 bases of the junction left unmatched. Germline CDR1 is KGHSH and CDR2 is LQKENI. The CDR3 runs to 17 residues. Here the CDR3 reads CASSPPSLAGLYNEQFF. The CDR3 DNA reads as TGTGCCAGCTCACCACCATCACTAGCGGGGCTCTACAATGAGCAGTTCTTC.

V gene TRBV27 combines with J gene TRBJ2-7; tentative D call: TRBD2 (6 bases). The V gene's germline CDR1 is MNHEY and CDR2 SMNVEV (reference sequence). Trimming removed 4 bases at V and 6 bases at J, with 13 bases between. The CDR3 is made up of 13 amino acids. CDR3 loop: CASSSRTTLEQYF. The CDR3 nucleotides are TGTGCCAGCAGTTCTCGGACTACGCTCGAGCAGTACTTC.

This clone was picked up one time. The rearrangement uses TRBV28 and TRBJ1-1, with D perhaps TRBD1 (6 bases). The V and J ends lost 3 bases and 1 base respectively, with 33 bases between them. The CDR3 runs 22 residues. Germline values: CDR1 MDHEN, CDR2 SYDVKM. The DNA of the CDR3 is TGTGCCAGCAGTTTCAGATGGTTGAGGGGGAACCAAACTCAACCTAAGAACACTGAAGCTTTCTTT. Encoded protein: CASSFRWLRGNQTQPKNTEAFF. Full variable domain (outside the CDR3, taken from reference TRBV28 and TRBJ1-1): DVKVTQSSRYLVKRTGEKVFLECVQDMDHENMFWYRQDPGLGLRLIYFSYDVKMKEKGDIPEGYSVSREKKERFSLILESASTNQTSMYLCASSFRWLRGNQTQPKNTEAFFGQGTRLTVV.

The rearrangement uses TRBV7-2 and TRBJ1-2; no clear D gene. CDR1 and CDR2 from the germline V gene are SGHTA and FQGNSA. The CDR3 loop spans 14 amino acids. The V end was cut by 5 bases, the J end by 6 bases, with 16 bases between. The CDR3 here is CASSPRGRENGYTF. CDR3 bases: TGTGCCAGCAGCCCCCGAGGTAGAGAGAATGGCTACACCTTC.

This clone was seen just once. The genes are TRBV11-2 and TRBJ2-7; perhaps TRBD1 as D (6 bases). CDR1 and CDR2 (germline): SGHAT, FQNNGV. The V end lost 5 bases, the J end lost 2 bases, and 13 bases lay between the germline ends. The CDR3 is made up of 14 amino acids. CDR3 amino acids: CASSRQEGTYEQYF. In DNA, the CDR3 is TGTGCCAGCAGCCGACAGGAAGGTACCTACGAGCAGTACTTC.

J is TRBJ2-7 and V is TRBV2; no clear D gene. This CDR3 contains 14 residues. CDR1 is SNHLY and CDR2 is FYNNEI in the germline V gene. Trimming stripped 10 bases from V and 1 base from J, with 17 bases between. CDR3 nucleotide sequence: TGTGCCACTCCCGGGTGGACCGCGTCCTACGAGCAGTACTTC. This codes for CATPGWTASYEQYF.